Below, 27 T cell receptor beta chains from the same sample are listed, as sequenced in a study of shared clonotypes between healthy human individuals (dated by TCRdb to 2020 to 2022). The library was obtained by the immunoSEQ multiplex PCR assay. TCRdb's version of the immuneACCESS table is confined to in-frame rearrangements and falls short of the full clone set. An unresolved V gene accounts for under half of the shortfall where checked; the remainder is of unknown origin. This sample holds 470,000 or so clones; approximately 84% were observed only once. In total, the top ten clones hold about an eighth of the sample. Sequenced material: PBMCs. The receptors were gathered from a woman aged 40 to 50 in good health. Some clones in this sample may be carry-over from other donors' samples.

Note on this clone: A far larger clone differs by one base, so this is likely a read error. The sample carries other DNA sequences with the same CDR3. The gene calls are TRBV28 and TRBJ2-5; maybe TRBD1 (6 bases). This CDR3 region has 14 residues. Germline values: CDR1 MDHEN, CDR2 SYDVKM. In DNA form, the CDR3 reads TGTGCAAGCAGTTTATTTAGGGGGATGGAGACCCAGTACTTC. It yields the protein CASSLFRGMETQYF.

V is TRBV13 and J is TRBJ2-5; tentatively, D is TRBD1 or TRBD2 (5 bases each). The V end lost 2 bases, the J end lost 1 base, and 8 bases lay between the germline ends. The CDR3 covers 14 residues. CDR1 and CDR2 from the germline V gene are PRHDT and FYEKMQ (reference sequence). CDR3: CASSLIGTQETQYF. The DNA for the CDR3 is TGTGCCAGCAGCTTAATTGGGACCCAAGAGACCCAGTACTTC.

Regarding this clone: With a far larger clone one base away, a read error is the likely cause. The CDR3 DNA reads as TGTGCCAGCAGCCCGGCCGGGGAAACCTATGGCTGCACCTTC. Amino acids: CASSPAGETYGCTF. The V gene is TRBV7-2, the J gene TRBJ1-2; D is undetermined. This CDR3 is 14 amino acids long. Germline lookup yields CDR1 SGHTA and CDR2 FQGNSA.

To note about this clone: This same CDR3 is encoded by further DNA sequences in the sample. The rearrangement joins TRBV18 to TRBJ2-6; no reliable D call. From germline, CDR1 is KGHSH and CDR2 LQKENI. With 3 bases removed from V and 0 bases from J, the gap between germline ends came to 3 bases. The CDR3 is 14 amino acids. The CDR3 DNA reads as TGTGCCAGCTCACCCAACTCTGGGGCCAACGTCCTGACTTTC. It codes for CASSPNSGANVLTF.

A remark on this clone: A read error is likely here: a far larger clone is one base away. The chain combines TRBV2 with TRBJ1-1; no definite D call. From germline, CDR1 is SNHLY and CDR2 FYNNEI. Trimming removed 4 bases from V and 12 bases from J, with 9 bases in between. The CDR3 sequence is 10 residues long. The CDR3 loop reads CASSGVESFF. DNA for the CDR3: TGTGCCAGCAGTGGAGTCGAATCTTTCTTT. Drawing the rest from reference TRBV2 and TRBJ1-1, the complete variable domain is EPEVTQTPSHQVTQMGQEVILRCVPISNHLYFYWYRQILGQKVEFLVSFYNNEISEKSEIFDDQFSVERPDGSNFTLKIRSTKLEDSAMYFCASSGVESFFGQGTRLTVV.

The chain employs TRBV19 and TRBJ2-7; 10 bases are a match to TRBD1. Germline V gene data show CDR1 as LNHDA and CDR2 as SQIVND (reference sequence). This CDR3 comprises 12 residues. CDR3 protein: CATGTGAYEQYF. DNA of the CDR3: TGTGCTACCGGGACAGGGGCCTACGAGCAGTACTTC.

This chain connects TRBV11-2 to TRBJ1-5; D call uncertain. Trimming took 0 bases from V and 0 from J, leaving 6 bases between them. Germline assignment: CDR1 SGHAT and CDR2 FQNNGV. This CDR3 region has 15 residues. Here the CDR3 DNA reads TGTGCCAGCAGCTTAGATGGGATTAGCAATCAGCCCCAGCATTTT. The encoded protein is CASSLDGISNQPQHF.

The V call is TRBV2, the J call TRBJ2-1; D is tentatively TRBD1 or TRBD2 (5 bases each). The CDR3 spans 14 residues. Germline assignment: CDR1 SNHLY and CDR2 FYNNEI. Trimming stripped 8 bases from V and 4 bases from J, with 15 bases between. CDR3 coding DNA: TGTGCCAGCCTCGGGGCGGTGGATTACAATGAGCAGTTCTTC. This gives the protein CASLGAVDYNEQFF. Full variable domain (rest looked up from reference TRBV2 and TRBJ2-1): EPEVTQTPSHQVTQMGQEVILRCVPISNHLYFYWYRQILGQKVEFLVSFYNNEISEKSEIFDDQFSVERPDGSNFTLKIRSTKLEDSAMYFCASLGAVDYNEQFFGPGTRLTVL.

The chain has TRBV2 and TRBJ2-7, with TRBD2 as a possible D gene (6 bases). The CDR3 is 15 residues long. In germline, CDR1 is SNHLY, CDR2 FYNNEI. Trimming pared 6 bases from V and 2 bases from J, leaving 17 bases between. CDR3 protein: CASRRTSGVAYEQYF. CDR3 in DNA: TGTGCCAGCAGACGTACGTCGGGGGTAGCCTACGAGCAGTACTTC.

Details on this clone: A far larger clone is just one base off, so this is likely a read error. The genes are TRBV7-7 and TRBJ2-5, with D unresolved. Germline assignment: CDR1 SSHAT and CDR2 FNYEAQ (reference sequence). The CDR3 runs to 13 residues. This CDR3 reads CARSLAKRETQYF. The CDR3 DNA reads TGTGCTCGCAGCTTAGCCAAAAGGGAGACCCAGTACTTC.

On this clone itself: A read error likely explains this, since a far larger clone differs by one base. The chain recombines TRBV5-4 with TRBJ1-4, with D maybe TRBD1 (6 bases). The CDR3 loop spans 13 amino acids. Germline V gene sequence: CDR1 SGHNT, CDR2 YYREEE (reference sequence). DNA for the CDR3: TGTGCCAGCAGAGGGGGGGAGAATGAAAAACTGTATTTT. This encodes CASRGGENEKLYF.

The rearrangement links TRBV28 to TRBJ1-1; D gene unclear. The CDR3 contains 15 residues. Deletions cut 4 bases from V and 6 bases from J, with 18 bases between. Germline V lookup: CDR1 MDHEN, CDR2 SYDVKM. CDR3 amino acids: CASSSSTPLGAEAFF. CDR3 nucleotides: TGTGCCAGCAGTTCCTCGACCCCGCTGGGCGCTGAAGCTTTCTTT. Variable domain in full (rest from reference TRBV28 and TRBJ1-1): DVKVTQSSRYLVKRTGEKVFLECVQDMDHENMFWYRQDPGLGLRLIYFSYDVKMKEKGDIPEGYSVSREKKERFSLILESASTNQTSMYLCASSSSTPLGAEAFFGQGTRLTVV.

On this clone itself: A far more abundant clone sits one base away, making this likely a read error. The rearrangement joins TRBV6-6 to TRBJ2-7; D tentatively reads TRBD1 or TRBD2 (5 bases each). This CDR3 contains 15 residues. V gave up 7 bases and J gave up 0 bases, with 16 bases separating them. Germline CDR1 reads MNHNY; CDR2 reads SVGAGI (reference sequence). CDR3 DNA: TGTGCCAGCACCAAATACGGGGACGGCTCCTACGAGCAGTACTTC. Protein: CASTKYGDGSYEQYF.

Regarding this clone: A far larger clone is a single base away, which makes a read error likely. This likely comes from a read error, as the CDR3 has no conserved phenylalanine or tryptophan at its end. The genes are TRBV28 and TRBJ2-7; D may be TRBD1 (5 bases). CDR1 and CDR2 from the germline V gene are MDHEN and SYDVKM. V dropped 8 bases and J dropped 6 bases, with 20 bases sitting between them. This CDR3 comprises 14 residues. The CDR3 spells CASPLQGTVCEQYS. The CDR3 nucleotides are TGTGCCAGCCCCCTCCAGGGAACCGTCTGCGAGCAGTACTCC.

The chain is built from TRBV6-1 and TRBJ2-3; D uncertain. The CDR3 is 13 amino acids. Germline V CDR1 and CDR2: MNHNS, SASEGT. Between the trimmed V and J ends, which lost 4 bases and 0 bases, there was a span of 5 bases. The CDR3 loop is CASSGASTDTQYF. The CDR3 nucleotides read TGTGCCAGCAGTGGAGCTAGCACAGATACGCAGTATTTT.

This clone was recorded many times. This CDR3 is also generated by other DNA sequences in the sample. V usage is TRBV7-9 and J usage is TRBJ2-7; D uncertain. The germline gives CDR1 SEHNR, CDR2 FQNEAQ (reference sequence). V was cut by 3 bases and J by 6 bases, with 12 bases left in between. The CDR3 is 13 amino acids. CDR3 sequence (DNA): TGTGCCAGCAGCTTTGGCCCAACCGGCGAGCAGTACTTC. Translated: CASSFGPTGEQYF. The variable domain in full, with the rest retrieved from reference TRBV7-9 and TRBJ2-7, is DTGVSQNPRHKITKRGQNVTFRCDPISEHNRLYWYRQTLGQGPEFLTYFQNEAQLEKSRLLSDRFSAERPKGSFSTLEIQRTEQGDSAMYLCASSFGPTGEQYFGPGTRLTVT.

The chain couples TRBV7-9 to TRBJ2-3; 7 positions agree with TRBD1. The CDR3 length is 14 residues. V shed 2 bases and J 4 bases; nucleotides not matched to a gene: 3. The germline V gene has CDR1 SEHNR and CDR2 FQNEAQ (reference sequence). For the CDR3, the DNA is TGTGCCAGCAGCTTATTCCAGGGGGCAGATACGCAGTATTTT. Translation: CASSLFQGADTQYF.

The gene calls are TRBV9 and TRBJ2-1; 11 positions match TRBD2. The CDR3 length is 14 residues. V shed 2 bases, J shed 9 bases, and the junction held 4 bases outside the gene matches. Germline V gene data show CDR1 as SGDLS and CDR2 as YYNGEE. CDR3 DNA sequence: TGTGCCAGCAGCGTTACTAGCGGGAGTGGTGAGCAGTTCTTC. Protein product: CASSVTSGSGEQFF.

The chain joins TRBV29-1 to TRBJ2-3; D is uncertain. The CDR3 sequence is 13 residues long. Germline lookup yields CDR1 SQVTM and CDR2 ANQGSEA. Trimming left V 2 bases short and J 1 base short, with 7 bases between. The CDR3 DNA reads TGCAGCGTTGAATCTAGAGGCACAGATACGCAGTATTTT. It encodes CSVESRGTDTQYF.

The chain couples TRBV10-3 to TRBJ2-3; perhaps TRBD1 as D (6 bases). This CDR3 spans 13 amino acids. V lost 7 bases and J 6 bases, leaving 14 bases between the germline ends. From germline, CDR1 is ENHRY and CDR2 SYGVKD. The CDR3 spells CAIKARGSDTQYF. DNA for the CDR3: TGTGCCATCAAGGCCAGGGGATCGGATACGCAGTATTTT.

This clone was seen at least ten times. At the DNA level, this CDR3 is encoded by other sequences in the same sample as well. V is TRBV5-1 and J is TRBJ2-3, with a tentative D call TRBD2 (5 bases). CDR1 is SGHRS, CDR2 YFSETQ, per germline. Between the trimmed V and J ends, which lost 0 bases and 4 bases, there was a span of 12 bases. The CDR3 is 15 amino acids. For the CDR3, the DNA is TGCGCCAGCAGCTTGGATGCCGGAGGCGCAGATACGCAGTATTTT. This translates into CASSLDAGGADTQYF.

Turning to this clone: It is likely a read error: a sequence one base away is far more abundant. This same CDR3 is encoded by further DNA sequences in the sample. The rearrangement joins TRBV10-3 to TRBJ2-7; no clear D. CDR1 is ENHRY and CDR2 is SYGVKD in the germline V gene. This CDR3 is 15 amino acids long. As DNA, the CDR3 is TGTGCCATCAGTGAGGGGCCTTCGTCGTCCTACGAGCAGTACTTT. Translation: CAISEGPSSSYEQYF.

The gene calls are TRBV10-1 and TRBJ2-7, with 9 bases matching TRBD1. Trimming at V came to 6 bases and at J to 7 bases, leaving 7 bases not matched to a gene. The CDR3 contains 13 residues. Germline values: CDR1 WNHNN, CDR2 SYGVQD (reference sequence). The chain's CDR3 is CASSEHRGREQYF. CDR3 coding DNA: TGCGCCAGCAGCGAACACAGGGGGCGAGAGCAGTACTTC.

This chain links TRBV15 with TRBJ1-1; 10 bases fit TRBD1. The CDR3 loop spans 15 amino acids. J was trimmed by 4 bases and V by 3 bases; bases with no gene match: 5. Per the germline V gene, CDR1 is LNHNV and CDR2 is YYDKDF (reference sequence). In nucleotides, the CDR3 is TGTGCCACCAGCAGGTCCGGGACAGGGGCCACTGAAGCTTTCTTT. Amino acids: CATSRSGTGATEAFF.

Comment on this clone: With only one base between it and a far larger clone, this is likely a read error. The gene calls are TRBV7-2 and TRBJ2-2; TRBD1 is a possible D gene (5 bases). The CDR3 contains 14 residues. V was shortened by 3 bases and J by 0 bases, with 5 bases between the two germline ends. Looked up from germline, CDR1 is SGHTA and CDR2 is FQGNSA. CDR3 nucleotides: TGTGCCAGCAGCTTGGACACGAACACCGGGGAGCTGTTTTTT. Translating it yields CASSLDTNTGELFF.

The chain couples TRBV4-3 to TRBJ1-3, with no clear D. Germline lookup yields CDR1 LGHNA and CDR2 YSLEER. This CDR3 comprises 15 residues. Trimming removed 0 bases from V and 0 bases from J, with 6 bases in between. This CDR3 reads CASSQDASSGNTIYF. The DNA of the CDR3 is TGCGCCAGCAGCCAAGACGCCAGCTCTGGAAACACCATATATTTT.

This sequence joins TRBV7-9 and TRBJ1-4; D is possibly TRBD1 (6 bases). Germline V lookup: CDR1 SEHNR, CDR2 FQNEAQ (reference sequence). V was trimmed by 5 bases and J by 8 bases, leaving 9 bases between them. The CDR3 runs to 12 residues. The CDR3 DNA sequence: TGTGCCAGCAGCGGCCAGGGGGAAAAACTGTTTTTT. It is translated as CASSGQGEKLFF.